These 18 T cell receptor beta chains share one sample of origin, sequenced in a study (dated by TCRdb to the mid-2010s). The library relied on 5' RACE. The sequencer listed for this sample is Illumina MiSeq. The raw public data were reprocessed by TCRdb itself: fastp quality trimming at Q25, MiXCR clonotype calling, in-frame beta chains only. One record per CDR3 amino acid sequence lists the most common genes and DNA. The sample contains over 55,000 distinct CDR3 sequences, roughly 28% of them found a single time. In total, the top ten clones hold around 3.1% of the sample. Sequencing was performed on tumor-infiltrating memory CD4+ T cells sorted from the breast tumor. The sample's cell subset or site label, decoded: memory CD4+ T cells, CD4+CD45RO+CD25-. The origin of the receptors is a female donor with breast cancer.

This clonotype was observed a few times. This rearrangement joins TRBV20-1 to TRBJ2-2; no clear D. The CDR3 is 12 residues long. CDR1 is DFQATT, CDR2 SNEGSKA, per germline (reference sequence). V shed 3 bases and J shed 2 bases, with 4 bases lying between them. DNA for the CDR3: TGCAGTGCTAGTACTAACACCGGGGAGCTGTTTTTT. This sequence encodes CSASTNTGELFF.

The chain employs TRBV4-3 and TRBJ1-1; D is ambiguous. The CDR3 consists of 13 residues. V was clipped by 2 bases and J by 1 base, with 5 bases between them. Per germline, CDR1 LGHNA and CDR2 YSLEER. The CDR3 bases are TGCGCCAGCAGCCAACAGGAGAACACTGAAGCTTTCTTT. It translates to CASSQQENTEAFF.

This clonotype appeared a few times. The V call is TRBV20-1, the J call TRBJ1-2, with unresolved D. CDR1 DFQATT and CDR2 SNEGSKA come from the germline V gene (reference sequence). Trimming pared 6 bases from V and 3 bases from J, leaving 17 bases between. CDR3 length: 14 residues. The CDR3 protein is CSAELGVRDYGYTF. For the CDR3, the DNA is TGCAGTGCCGAGCTAGGAGTGAGAGACTATGGCTACACCTTC.

In this sample, this clonotype turned up a few times. The chain recombines TRBV6-5 with TRBJ2-7; TRBD1 agrees at 7 bases. The V gene's germline CDR1 is MNHEY and CDR2 SVGAGI. J lost 6 bases, V lost 5 bases, and 10 bases had no gene match. The CDR3 has 14 residues. The CDR3 coding sequence is TGTGCCAGCAGTCACGACAGGGATCGAGGCGAGCAGTACTTC. Translation gives CASSHDRDRGEQYF.

The chain recombines TRBV20-1 with TRBJ2-7; the D gene is possibly TRBD2 (7 bases). Trimming took off 0 bases at V and 3 bases at J, with 18 bases between the two ends. The CDR3 loop spans 16 amino acids. Per germline, CDR1 DFQATT and CDR2 SNEGSKA (reference sequence). CDR3 coding DNA: TGCAGTGCTAGAGACCGCCGACGGGGGGCAGACTACGAGCAGTACTTC. This sequence encodes CSARDRRRGADYEQYF.

The CDR3 sequence: CASSLKHMGLAGDEQFF. CDR3 coding DNA: TGTGCCAGCAGCTTGAAGCATATGGGACTAGCGGGAGATGAGCAGTTCTTC. This rearrangement joins TRBV5-4 to TRBJ2-1; TRBD2 aligns across 14 bases. The CDR3 is 17 residues long. Looked up from germline, CDR1 is SGHNT and CDR2 is YYREEE (reference sequence). The V gene end was trimmed by 1 base and the J gene end by 8 bases; junction bases not matched to a gene: 8.

This clonotype was detected only a few times. This chain uses TRBV20-1 with TRBJ2-1; D call uncertain. Germline V gene lookup returns CDR1 DFQATT and CDR2 SNEGSKA (reference sequence). This CDR3 comprises 15 residues. V was cut by 6 bases and J by 5 bases, with 20 bases left in between. CDR3 loop: CSALIPLLNNNEQFF. In DNA, the CDR3 is TGCAGTGCCCTGATACCTCTGTTAAATAACAATGAGCAGTTCTTC.

The chain combines TRBV29-1 with TRBJ2-5; TRBD1 matches at 7 bases. The CDR3 consists of 13 residues. The trim removed 0 bases at V and 5 bases at J, leaving 3 bases unmatched. In germline, CDR1 is SQVTM, CDR2 ANQGSEA. The CDR3 DNA follows: TGCAGCGTTGAAGAGGGCAGGGGGGAGACCCAGTACTTC. Protein: CSVEEGRGETQYF.

This clonotype was found a few times. The CDR3 bases are TGTGCCAGCAGTGAAATGGGACAGGTGAGCAATCAGCCCCAGCATTTT. This gives the protein CASSEMGQVSNQPQHF. The chain is built from TRBV6-1 and TRBJ1-5; 8 bases are shared with TRBD1. This CDR3 has 16 residues. Germline trimming cut 2 bases from V and 1 base from J; bases unmatched to any gene: 4. The germline gives CDR1 MNHNS, CDR2 SASEGT.

This clonotype was recorded many times. The CDR3 here is CASSQLQGRSTEAFF. The CDR3 nucleotides are TGTGCCAGCAGTCAACTACAGGGAAGGTCCACTGAAGCTTTCTTT. This sequence joins TRBV27 and TRBJ1-1; a possible D gene is TRBD1 (6 bases). The CDR3 loop spans 15 amino acids. Germline CDR1 and CDR2: MNHEY and SMNVEV (reference sequence). The germline V and J ends were trimmed by 5 bases and 4 bases, with 17 bases remaining between them.

This clonotype was recorded a few times. This chain connects TRBV15 to TRBJ1-3; D call uncertain. Germline V lookup: CDR1 LNHNV, CDR2 YYDKDF (reference sequence). Trimming removed 2 bases at V and 4 bases at J, with 6 bases between. This CDR3 is built from 13 residues. The CDR3 coding sequence is TGTGCCACCAGCAGATACGTGGGAAACACCATATATTTT. It is translated as CATSRYVGNTIYF.

This clonotype was picked up a small number of times. The rearrangement joins TRBV24-1 to TRBJ2-1; 11 bases map to TRBD2. CDR1 and CDR2 from the germline V gene are KGHDR and SFDVKD. This CDR3 is 15 amino acids long. The ends lost 5 bases at V and 5 bases at J; junction bases unmatched: 4. The CDR3: CATSAGTSGNNEQFF. CDR3 sequence (DNA): TGTGCCACCAGTGCCGGGACTAGCGGAAACAATGAGCAGTTCTTC.

This clonotype was seen a few times. This sequence joins TRBV7-2 and TRBJ1-1, with D hard to call. Germline-derived CDR1 and CDR2 are SGHTA and FQGNSA. The CDR3 runs 16 residues. Trimming pared 1 base from V and 0 bases from J, leaving 12 bases between. CDR3 DNA: TGTGCCAGCAGCTTAGGGCCGCCCGGGATGAACACTGAAGCTTTCTTT. Encoded protein: CASSLGPPGMNTEAFF.

This clonotype was counted many times. The rearrangement uses TRBV28 and TRBJ1-1; D may be TRBD1 (6 bases). CDR1 and CDR2 from the germline V gene are MDHEN and SYDVKM. Trimming stripped 5 bases from V and 6 bases from J, with 19 bases between. CDR3 length: 15 amino acids. The CDR3 DNA is TGTGCCAGCAGTCCGCCACAGGGTTATGGTCCTGAAGCTTTCTTT. This sequence encodes CASSPPQGYGPEAFF.

This clonotype has just a few counts. This chain joins TRBV6-2 or TRBV6-3 and TRBJ1-5; TRBD1 matches at 7 bases. The length of the CDR3 is 15 residues. Germline V gene sequence: CDR1 MNHEY, CDR2 SVGEGT. V lost 6 bases and J lost 5; bases outside the gene matches: 10. The CDR3: CASSRTTGYDQPQHF. The CDR3 bases are TGTGCCAGCAGCCGGACGACAGGGTACGATCAGCCCCAGCATTTT.

This clonotype was counted only a few times. The CDR3 sequence: CASSPARSEGSPLHF. The CDR3 DNA follows: TGCGCCAGCAGCCCCGCTCGCAGTGAAGGGTCACCCCTCCACTTT. This chain connects TRBV4-1 to TRBJ1-6; unclear D gene. CDR1 and CDR2 from the germline V gene are MGHRA and YSYEKL. This CDR3 is 15 amino acids long. V shed 4 bases and J shed 10 bases, with 17 bases lying between them.

The chain carries TRBV4-1 and TRBJ1-5; 9 bases map to TRBD1. V shed 4 bases and J 2 bases; nucleotides not matched to a gene: 0. The CDR3 consists of 14 residues. Germline values: CDR1 MGHRA, CDR2 YSYEKL. CDR3 residues: CASSRQGGNQPQHF. In DNA form, the CDR3 reads TGCGCCAGCAGCCGACAGGGGGGCAATCAGCCCCAGCATTTT.

The sample holds many counts of this clonotype. The chain carries TRBV7-2 and TRBJ2-5, with D uncertain. The CDR3 is 12 amino acids. Germline CDR1 is SGHTA and CDR2 is FQGNSA. V lost 3 bases and J lost 2, with 4 bases in between. CDR3 in DNA: TGTGCCAGCAGCTTTGGACAAGAGACCCAGTACTTC. It translates to CASSFGQETQYF.